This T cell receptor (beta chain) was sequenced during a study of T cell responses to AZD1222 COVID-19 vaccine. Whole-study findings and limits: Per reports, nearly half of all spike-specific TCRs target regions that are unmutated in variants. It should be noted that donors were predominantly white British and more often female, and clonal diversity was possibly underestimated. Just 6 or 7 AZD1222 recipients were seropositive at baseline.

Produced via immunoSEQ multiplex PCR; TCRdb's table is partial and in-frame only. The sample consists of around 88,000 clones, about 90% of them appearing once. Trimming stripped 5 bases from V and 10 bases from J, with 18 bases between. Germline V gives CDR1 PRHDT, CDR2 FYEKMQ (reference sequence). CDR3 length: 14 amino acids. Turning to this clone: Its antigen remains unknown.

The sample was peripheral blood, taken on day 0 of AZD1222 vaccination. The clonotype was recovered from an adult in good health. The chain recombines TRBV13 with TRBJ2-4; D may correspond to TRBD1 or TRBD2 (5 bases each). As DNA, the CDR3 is TGTGCCAGCAGCCACCGGGACCGGGATAGTATTCAGTACTTC. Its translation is CASSHRDRDSIQYF. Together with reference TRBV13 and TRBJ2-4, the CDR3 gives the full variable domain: AAGVIQSPRHLIKEKRETATLKCYPIPRHDTVYWYQQGPGQDPQFLISFYEKMQSDKGSIPDRFSAQQFSDYHSELNMSSLELGDSALYFCASSHRDRDSIQYFGAGTRLSVL.